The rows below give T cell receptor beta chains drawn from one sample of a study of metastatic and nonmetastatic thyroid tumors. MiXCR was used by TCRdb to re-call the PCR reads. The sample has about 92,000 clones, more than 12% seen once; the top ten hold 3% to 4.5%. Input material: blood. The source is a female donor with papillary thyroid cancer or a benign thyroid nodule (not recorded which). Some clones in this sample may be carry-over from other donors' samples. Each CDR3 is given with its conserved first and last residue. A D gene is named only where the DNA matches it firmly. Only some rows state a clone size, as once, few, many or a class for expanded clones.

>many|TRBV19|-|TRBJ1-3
CASSISGSGNTIYF
TGTGCCAGTAGTATATCGGGATCTGGAAACACCATATATTTT
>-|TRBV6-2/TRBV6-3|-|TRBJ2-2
CASSYVTPPRFTGDLFF
TGTGCCAGCAGTTACGTGACTCCCCCACGGTTTACCGGGGATCTGTTTTTT
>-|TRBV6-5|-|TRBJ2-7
CASSYSGSMNYEQYF
TGTGCCAGCAGTTACTCAGGATCGATGAATTACGAGCAGTACTTC
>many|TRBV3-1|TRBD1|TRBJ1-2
CASSPTGGSYGYTF
TGTGCCAGCAGCCCGACAGGGGGCTCCTATGGCTACACCTTC
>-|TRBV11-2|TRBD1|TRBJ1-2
CASILVGFKTGVDYGYTF
TGTGCCAGCATCTTAGTGGGGTTCAAGACAGGGGTCGACTATGGCTACACCTTC
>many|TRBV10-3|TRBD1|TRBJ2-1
CATLPQDRGVYNEQFF
TGTGCCACCCTACCTCAGGACAGGGGAGTTTACAATGAGCAGTTCTTC
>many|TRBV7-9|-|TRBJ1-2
CASSLLYGYTF
TGTGCCAGCAGCTTGCTCTATGGTTACACCTTC
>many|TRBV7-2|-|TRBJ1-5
CASSLSWGGNQPQHF
TGTGCCAGCAGCTTATCTTGGGGGGGCAATCAGCCCCAGCATTTT
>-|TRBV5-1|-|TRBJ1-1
CASSFYISNTEAFF
TGCGCCAGCAGCTTTTACATTTCAAACACTGAAGCTTTCTTT
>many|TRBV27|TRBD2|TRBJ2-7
CASSPFRLAGTYEQYF
TGTGCCAGCAGTCCCTTCCGGCTAGCGGGGACCTACGAGCAGTACTTC